The present T cell receptor beta chain was sequenced within a study of CD8 T cells in Susac syndrome. Findings and caveats of the study: That the number of individuals in its TCR sequencing and HLA analysis was relatively small was acknowledged by the study.

The CDR3 runs 16 residues. CDR1 and CDR2 (germline): ENHRY, SYGVKD. V gave up 8 bases and J gave up 2 bases; unmatched junction bases: 10. Random-hexamer reverse transcription was applied to about 0.45 to 1 ug RNA. The immunoSEQ assay covered 54 Vbeta and 13 Jbeta segments for CDR3. MiXCR was run by TCRdb on the immunoSEQ multiplex PCR reads, yielding one entry per CDR3 protein. The table has around 59,000 distinct CDR3 sequences, more than 80% seen once. The T cells that were sequenced for TCR beta were CD8+ and CD4+ cells from blood. Healthy donors formed controls matched for age and sex. About this clonotype itself: The antigen is unknown.

This TCR came from a human donor in good health. This sequence joins TRBV10-3 and TRBJ1-5, with TRBD1 identical over 9 bases. Sequencing was performed on CD8+ T cells from PBMCs. The CDR3 here is CAIGTGSRLGNQPQHF. CDR3 bases: TGTGCCATCGGGACAGGGAGCCGGCTTGGCAATCAGCCCCAGCATTTT.